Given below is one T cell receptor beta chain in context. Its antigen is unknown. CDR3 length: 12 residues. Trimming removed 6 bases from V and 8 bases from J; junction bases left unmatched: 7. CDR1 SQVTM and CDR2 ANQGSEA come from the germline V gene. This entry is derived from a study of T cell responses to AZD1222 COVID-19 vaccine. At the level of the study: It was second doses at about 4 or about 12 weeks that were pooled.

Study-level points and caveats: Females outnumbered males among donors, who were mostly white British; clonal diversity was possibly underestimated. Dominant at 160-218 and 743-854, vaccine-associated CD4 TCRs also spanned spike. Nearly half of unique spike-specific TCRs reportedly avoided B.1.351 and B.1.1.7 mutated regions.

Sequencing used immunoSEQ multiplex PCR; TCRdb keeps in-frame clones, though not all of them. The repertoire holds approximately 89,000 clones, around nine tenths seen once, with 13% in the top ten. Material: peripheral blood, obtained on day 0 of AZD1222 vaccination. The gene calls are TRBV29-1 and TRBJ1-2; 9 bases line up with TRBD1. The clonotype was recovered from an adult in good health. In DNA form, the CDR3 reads TGCAGCGTAGCGGGACAGGGAGGGGGCTACACCTTC. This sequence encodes CSVAGQGGGYTF. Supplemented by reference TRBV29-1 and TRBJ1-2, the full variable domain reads SAVISQKPSRDICQRGTSLTIQCQVDSQVTMMFWYRQQPGQSLTLIATANQGSEATYESGFVIDKFPISRPNLTFSTLTVSNMSPEDSSIYLCSVAGQGGGYTFGSGTRLTVV.